This entry describes one T cell receptor (beta chain). Data came from immunoSEQ multiplex PCR; TCRdb stores just in-frame clones and leaves some out. The top ten clones hold roughly 4% of a sample with some 150,000 clones, approximately 90% of them seen once. This sample is part of a study of T cell responses to AZD1222 COVID-19 vaccine. V was trimmed by 7 bases and J by 3 bases, leaving 8 bases between them. Germline CDR1 reads DFQATT; CDR2 reads SNEGSKA (reference sequence). The length of the CDR3 is 11 residues. The sequence derives from an adult who received the AZD1222 COVID-19 vaccine. This chain links TRBV20-1 with TRBJ2-3; D is unclear. Sequenced material: peripheral blood, taken 28 days after the second AZD1222 dose. CDR3 loop: CSVSSTDTQYF. CDR3 nucleotides: TGCAGTGTCTCCTCAACAGATACGCAGTATTTT.